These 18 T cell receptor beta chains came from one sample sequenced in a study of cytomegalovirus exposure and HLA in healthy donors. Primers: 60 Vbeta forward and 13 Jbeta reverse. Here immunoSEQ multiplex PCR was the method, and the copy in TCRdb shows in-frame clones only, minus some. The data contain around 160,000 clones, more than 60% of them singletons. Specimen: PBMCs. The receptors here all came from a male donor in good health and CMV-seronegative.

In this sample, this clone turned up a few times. This chain's CDR3 is CASNPGQGYGYTF. The CDR3 DNA reads TGTGCCAGTAACCCCGGACAGGGCTATGGCTACACCTTC. J is TRBJ1-2 and V is TRBV19, with 8 bases fitting TRBD1. This CDR3 is 13 amino acids long. Per the germline V gene, CDR1 is LNHDA and CDR2 is SQIVND (reference sequence). V lost 7 bases, J lost 4 bases, and 5 bases stayed unmatched.

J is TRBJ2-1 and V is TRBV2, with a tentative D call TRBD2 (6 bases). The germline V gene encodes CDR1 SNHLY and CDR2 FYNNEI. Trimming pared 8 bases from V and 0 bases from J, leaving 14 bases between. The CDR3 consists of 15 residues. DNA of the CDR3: TGTGCCAGCCAGGGACGGGGGAGCTCCTACAATGAGCAGTTCTTC. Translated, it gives CASQGRGSSYNEQFF.

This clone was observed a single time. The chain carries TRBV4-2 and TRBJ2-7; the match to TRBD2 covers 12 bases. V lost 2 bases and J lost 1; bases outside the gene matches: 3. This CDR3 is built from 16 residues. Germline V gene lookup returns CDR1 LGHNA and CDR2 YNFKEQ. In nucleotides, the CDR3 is TGTGCCAGCAGCCAATCAACTAGCGGGGGGTCCTACGAGCAGTACTTC. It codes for CASSQSTSGGSYEQYF.

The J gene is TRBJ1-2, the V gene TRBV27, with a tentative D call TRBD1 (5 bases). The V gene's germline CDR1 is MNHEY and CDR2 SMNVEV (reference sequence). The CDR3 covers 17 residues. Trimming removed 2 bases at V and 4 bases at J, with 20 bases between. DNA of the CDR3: TGTGCCAGCAGTTTAACGGCAGGGTTGAGAGGAAGCTATGGCTACACCTTC. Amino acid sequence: CASSLTAGLRGSYGYTF.

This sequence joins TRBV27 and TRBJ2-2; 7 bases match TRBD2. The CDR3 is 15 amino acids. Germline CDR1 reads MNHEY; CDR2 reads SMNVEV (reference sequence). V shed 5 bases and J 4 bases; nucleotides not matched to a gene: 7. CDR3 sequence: CASSPAGAGTGELFF. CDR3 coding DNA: TGTGCCAGCAGTCCCGCGGGAGCTGGCACCGGGGAGCTGTTTTTT.

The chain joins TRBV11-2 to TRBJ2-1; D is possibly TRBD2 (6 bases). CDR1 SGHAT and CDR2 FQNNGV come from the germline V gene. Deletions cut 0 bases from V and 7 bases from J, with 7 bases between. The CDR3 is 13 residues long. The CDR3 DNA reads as TGTGCCAGCAGCTTAGACCGGGGGAATGAGCAGTTCTTC. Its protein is CASSLDRGNEQFF.

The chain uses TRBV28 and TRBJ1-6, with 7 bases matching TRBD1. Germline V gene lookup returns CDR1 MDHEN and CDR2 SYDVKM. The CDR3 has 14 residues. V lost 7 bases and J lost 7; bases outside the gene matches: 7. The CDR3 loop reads CASNSGTANSPLHF. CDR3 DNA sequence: TGTGCCAGCAACTCCGGGACAGCGAATTCACCCCTCCACTTT.

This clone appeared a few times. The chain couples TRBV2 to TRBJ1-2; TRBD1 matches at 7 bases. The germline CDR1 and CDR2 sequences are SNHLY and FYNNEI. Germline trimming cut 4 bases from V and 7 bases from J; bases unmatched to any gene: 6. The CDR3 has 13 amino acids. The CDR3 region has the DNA TGTGCCAGCAGTGCCGGGACAGCACTTGGCTACACCTTC. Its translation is CASSAGTALGYTF.

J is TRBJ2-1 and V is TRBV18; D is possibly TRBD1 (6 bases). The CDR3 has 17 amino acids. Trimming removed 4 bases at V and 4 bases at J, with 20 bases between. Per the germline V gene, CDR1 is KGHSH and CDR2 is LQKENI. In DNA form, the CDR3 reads TGTGCCAGCTCACTAGGACAGTGGGAGATTCCGTACAATGAGCAGTTCTTC. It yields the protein CASSLGQWEIPYNEQFF. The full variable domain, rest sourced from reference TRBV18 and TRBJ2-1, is NAGVMQNPRHLVRRRGQEARLRCSPMKGHSHVYWYRQLPEEGLKFMVYLQKENIIDESGMPKERFSAEFPKEGPSILRIQQVVRGDSAAYFCASSLGQWEIPYNEQFFGPGTRLTVL.

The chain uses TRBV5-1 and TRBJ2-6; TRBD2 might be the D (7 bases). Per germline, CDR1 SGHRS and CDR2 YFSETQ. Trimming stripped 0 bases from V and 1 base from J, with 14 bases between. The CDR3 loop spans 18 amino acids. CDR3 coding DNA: TGCGCCAGCAGCTTGGCCTCAGGGGAGGGGTCTGGGGCCAACGTCCTGACTTTC. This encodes CASSLASGEGSGANVLTF.

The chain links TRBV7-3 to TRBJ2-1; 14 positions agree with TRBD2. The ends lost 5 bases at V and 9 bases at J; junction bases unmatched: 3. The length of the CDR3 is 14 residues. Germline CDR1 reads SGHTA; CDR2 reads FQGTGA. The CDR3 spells CASSEGLAGVEQFF. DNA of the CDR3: TGTGCCAGCAGCGAGGGACTAGCGGGAGTTGAGCAGTTCTTC.

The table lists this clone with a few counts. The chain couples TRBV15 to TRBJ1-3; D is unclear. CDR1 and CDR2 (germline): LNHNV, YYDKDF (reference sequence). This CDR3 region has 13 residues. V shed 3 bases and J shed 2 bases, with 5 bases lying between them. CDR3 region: CATSRAAGNTIYF. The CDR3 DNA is TGTGCCACCAGCAGGGCGGCTGGAAACACCATATATTTT.

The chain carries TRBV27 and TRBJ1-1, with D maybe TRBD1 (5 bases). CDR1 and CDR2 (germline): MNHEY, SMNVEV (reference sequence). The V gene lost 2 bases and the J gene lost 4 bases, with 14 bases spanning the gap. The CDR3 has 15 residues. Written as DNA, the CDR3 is TGTGCCAGCAGTTTAAGGGCGACAGTATCCACTGAAGCTTTCTTT. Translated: CASSLRATVSTEAFF.

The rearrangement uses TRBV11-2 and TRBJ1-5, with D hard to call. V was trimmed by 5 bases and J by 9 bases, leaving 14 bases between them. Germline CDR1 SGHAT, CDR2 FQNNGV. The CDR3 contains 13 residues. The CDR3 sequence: CASSETLGWPQHF. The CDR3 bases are TGTGCCAGCAGCGAGACCCTAGGTTGGCCCCAGCATTTT.

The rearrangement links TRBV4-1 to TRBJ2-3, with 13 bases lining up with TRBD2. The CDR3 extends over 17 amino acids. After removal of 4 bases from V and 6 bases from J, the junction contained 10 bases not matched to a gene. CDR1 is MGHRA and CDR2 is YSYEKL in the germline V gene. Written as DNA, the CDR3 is TGCGCCAGCAGCCTGCGGACTAGCGGGGGCCTAGGGGATACGCAGTATTTT. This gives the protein CASSLRTSGGLGDTQYF.

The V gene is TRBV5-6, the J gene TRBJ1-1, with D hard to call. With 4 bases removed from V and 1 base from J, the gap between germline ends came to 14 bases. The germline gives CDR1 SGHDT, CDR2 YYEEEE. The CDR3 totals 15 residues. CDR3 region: CASSALDLGNTEAFF. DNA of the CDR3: TGTGCCAGCAGCGCTCTGGACTTGGGGAACACTGAAGCTTTCTTT.

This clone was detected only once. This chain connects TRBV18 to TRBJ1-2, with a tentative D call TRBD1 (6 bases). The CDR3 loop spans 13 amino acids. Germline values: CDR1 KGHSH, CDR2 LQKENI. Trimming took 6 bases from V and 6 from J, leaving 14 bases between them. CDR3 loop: CASSSDRTDGYTF. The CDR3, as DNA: TGTGCCAGCTCCTCAGACAGGACGGATGGCTACACCTTC.

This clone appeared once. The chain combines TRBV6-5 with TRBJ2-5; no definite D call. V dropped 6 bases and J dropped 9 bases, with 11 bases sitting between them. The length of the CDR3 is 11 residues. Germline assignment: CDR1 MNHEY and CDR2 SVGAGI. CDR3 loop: CASSLGRAQYF. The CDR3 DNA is TGTGCCAGCAGCCTTGGTCGGGCCCAGTACTTC.